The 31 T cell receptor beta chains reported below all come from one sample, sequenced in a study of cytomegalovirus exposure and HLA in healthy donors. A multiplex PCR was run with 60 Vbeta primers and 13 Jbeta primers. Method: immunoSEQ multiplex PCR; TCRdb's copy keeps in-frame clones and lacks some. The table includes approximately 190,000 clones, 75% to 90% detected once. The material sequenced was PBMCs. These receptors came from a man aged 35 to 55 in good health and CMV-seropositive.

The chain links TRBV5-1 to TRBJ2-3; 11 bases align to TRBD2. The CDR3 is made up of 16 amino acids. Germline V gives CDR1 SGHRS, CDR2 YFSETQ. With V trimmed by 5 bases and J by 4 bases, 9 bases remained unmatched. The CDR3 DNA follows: TGCGCCAGCAGGGTCACTAGCGGGGGAGGTGCAGATACGCAGTATTTT. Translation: CASRVTSGGGADTQYF.

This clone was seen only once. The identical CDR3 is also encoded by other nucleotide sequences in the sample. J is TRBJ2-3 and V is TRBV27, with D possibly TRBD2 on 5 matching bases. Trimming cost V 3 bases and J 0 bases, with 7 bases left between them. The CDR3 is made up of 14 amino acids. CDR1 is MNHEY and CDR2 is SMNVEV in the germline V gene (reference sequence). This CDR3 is CASSFGGSTDTQYF. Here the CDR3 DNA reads TGTGCCAGCAGTTTCGGCGGGAGCACAGATACGCAGTATTTT.

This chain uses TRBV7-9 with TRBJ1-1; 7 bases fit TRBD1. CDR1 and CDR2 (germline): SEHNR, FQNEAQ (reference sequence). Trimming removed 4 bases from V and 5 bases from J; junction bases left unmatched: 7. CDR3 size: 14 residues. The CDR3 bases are TGTGCCAGCAGCTCCCTCTTGACAGGGACTGAAGCTTTCTTT. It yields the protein CASSSLLTGTEAFF.

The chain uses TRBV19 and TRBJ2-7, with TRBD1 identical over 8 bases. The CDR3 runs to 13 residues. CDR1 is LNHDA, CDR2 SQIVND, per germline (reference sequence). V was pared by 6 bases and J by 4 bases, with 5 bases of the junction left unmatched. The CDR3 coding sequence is TGTGCCAGTAGACCAAGACAGGGGTACGAGCAGTACTTC. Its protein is CASRPRQGYEQYF.

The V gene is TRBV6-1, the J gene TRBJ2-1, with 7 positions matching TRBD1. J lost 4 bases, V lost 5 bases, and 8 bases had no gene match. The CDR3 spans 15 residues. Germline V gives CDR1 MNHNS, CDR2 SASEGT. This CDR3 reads CASSLTGTLYNEQFF. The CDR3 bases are TGTGCCAGCAGTCTGACAGGGACACTGTACAATGAGCAGTTCTTC.

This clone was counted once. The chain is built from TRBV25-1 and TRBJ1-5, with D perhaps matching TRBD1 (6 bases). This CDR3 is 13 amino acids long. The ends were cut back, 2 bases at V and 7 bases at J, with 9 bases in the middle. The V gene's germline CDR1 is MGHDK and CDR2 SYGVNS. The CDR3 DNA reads TGTGCCAGCAGTGAAGCGGGGGGCCAGCCCCAGCATTTT. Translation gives CASSEAGGQPQHF. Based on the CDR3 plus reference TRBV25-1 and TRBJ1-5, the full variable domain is EADIYQTPRYLVIGTGKKITLECSQTMGHDKMYWYQQDPGMELHLIHYSYGVNSTEKGDLSSESTVSRIRTEHFPLTLESARPSHTSQYLCASSEAGGQPQHFGDGTRLSIL.

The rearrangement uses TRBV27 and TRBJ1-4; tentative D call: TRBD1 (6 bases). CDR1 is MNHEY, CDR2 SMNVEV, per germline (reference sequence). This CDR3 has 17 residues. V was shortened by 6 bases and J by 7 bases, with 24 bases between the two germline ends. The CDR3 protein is CASSRDITDSELEKLFF. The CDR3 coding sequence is TGTGCCAGCAGCCGAGATATCACGGACAGCGAACTTGAAAAACTGTTTTTT.

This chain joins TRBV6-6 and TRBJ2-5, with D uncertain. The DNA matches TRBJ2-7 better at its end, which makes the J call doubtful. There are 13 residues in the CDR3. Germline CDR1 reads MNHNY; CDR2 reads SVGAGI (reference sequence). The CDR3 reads CASSYDPDYEQYF. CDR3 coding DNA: TGTGCCAGCAGTTATGATCCTGACTACGAGCAGTACTTC.

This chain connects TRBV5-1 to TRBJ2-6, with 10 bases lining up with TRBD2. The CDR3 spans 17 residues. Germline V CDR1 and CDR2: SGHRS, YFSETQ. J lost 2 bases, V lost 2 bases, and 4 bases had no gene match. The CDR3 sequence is CASSFSGGNTGANVLTF. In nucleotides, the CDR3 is TGCGCCAGCAGCTTTAGCGGGGGGAATACTGGGGCCAACGTCCTGACTTTC.

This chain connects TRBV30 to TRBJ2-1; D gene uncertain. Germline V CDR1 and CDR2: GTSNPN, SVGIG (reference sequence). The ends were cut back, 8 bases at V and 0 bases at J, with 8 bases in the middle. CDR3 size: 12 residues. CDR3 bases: TGTGCCGGCTGGTACTCCTACAATGAGCAGTTCTTC. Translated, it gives CAGWYSYNEQFF.

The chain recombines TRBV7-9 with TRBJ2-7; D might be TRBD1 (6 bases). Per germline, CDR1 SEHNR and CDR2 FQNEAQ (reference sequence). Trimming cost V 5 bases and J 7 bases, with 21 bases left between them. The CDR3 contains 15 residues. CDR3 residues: CASSHIAQGSGEQYF. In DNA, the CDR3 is TGTGCCAGCAGCCATATTGCACAGGGATCGGGGGAGCAGTACTTC.

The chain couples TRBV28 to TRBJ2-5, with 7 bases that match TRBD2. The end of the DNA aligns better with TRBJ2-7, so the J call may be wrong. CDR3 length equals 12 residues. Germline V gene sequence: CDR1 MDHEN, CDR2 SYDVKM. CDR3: CASRRGSYEQYF. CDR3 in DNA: TGTGCCAGCAGGCGGGGGTCCTACGAGCAGTACTTC.

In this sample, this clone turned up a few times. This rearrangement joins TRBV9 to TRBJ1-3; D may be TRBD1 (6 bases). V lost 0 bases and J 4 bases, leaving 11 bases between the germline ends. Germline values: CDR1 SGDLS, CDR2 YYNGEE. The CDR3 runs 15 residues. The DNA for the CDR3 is TGTGCCAGCAGCGTAGCAGGGGCTTACGGAAACACCATATATTTT. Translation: CASSVAGAYGNTIYF.

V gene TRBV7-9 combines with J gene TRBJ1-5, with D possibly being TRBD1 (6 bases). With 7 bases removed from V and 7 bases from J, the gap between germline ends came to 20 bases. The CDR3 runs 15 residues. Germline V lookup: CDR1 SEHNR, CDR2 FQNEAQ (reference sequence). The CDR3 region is CASTSTGTSEQPQHF. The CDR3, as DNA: TGTGCCAGCACCTCGACCGGGACATCAGAGCAGCCCCAGCATTTT.

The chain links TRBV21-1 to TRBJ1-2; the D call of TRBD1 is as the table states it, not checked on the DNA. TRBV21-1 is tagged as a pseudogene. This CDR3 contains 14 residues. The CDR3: CASSKAGQLYGYTF. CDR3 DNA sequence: TGTGCCAGCAGCAAAGCGGGACAGCTCTATGGCTACACCTTC.

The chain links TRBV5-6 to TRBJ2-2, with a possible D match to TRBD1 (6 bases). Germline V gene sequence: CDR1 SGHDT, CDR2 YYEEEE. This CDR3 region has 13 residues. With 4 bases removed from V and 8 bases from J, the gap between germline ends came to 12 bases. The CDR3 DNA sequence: TGTGCCAGCAGCCCTACAGGGTTGGGGGAGCTGTTTTTT. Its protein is CASSPTGLGELFF. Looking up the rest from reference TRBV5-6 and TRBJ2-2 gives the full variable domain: DAGVTQSPTHLIKTRGQQVTLRCSPKSGHDTVSWYQQALGQGPQFIFQYYEEEERQRGNFPDRFSGHQFPNYSSELNVNALLLGDSALYLCASSPTGLGELFFGEGSRLTVL.

The CDR3 DNA is TGTGCCAGCAGTGCGGGACTTAATACCGGGGAGCTGTTTTTT. It is translated as CASSAGLNTGELFF. The V and J genes are TRBV28 and TRBJ2-2, with D tentatively TRBD2 (6 bases). This CDR3 has 14 residues. V lost 5 bases and J lost 5, with 12 bases in between. The germline gives CDR1 MDHEN, CDR2 SYDVKM.

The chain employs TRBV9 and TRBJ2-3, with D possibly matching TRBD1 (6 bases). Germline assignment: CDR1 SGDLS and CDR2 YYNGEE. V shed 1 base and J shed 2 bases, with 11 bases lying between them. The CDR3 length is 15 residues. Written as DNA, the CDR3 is TGTGCCAGCAGCGTACGAGGGGGAATCACAGATACGCAGTATTTT. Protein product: CASSVRGGITDTQYF.

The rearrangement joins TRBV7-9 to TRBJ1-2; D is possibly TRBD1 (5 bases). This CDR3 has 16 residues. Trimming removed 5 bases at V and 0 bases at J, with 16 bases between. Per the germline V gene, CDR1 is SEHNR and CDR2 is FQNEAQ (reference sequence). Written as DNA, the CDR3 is TGTGCCAGCAGCGACCTTGGGGGGAGGACTAACTATGGCTACACCTTC. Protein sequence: CASSDLGGRTNYGYTF.

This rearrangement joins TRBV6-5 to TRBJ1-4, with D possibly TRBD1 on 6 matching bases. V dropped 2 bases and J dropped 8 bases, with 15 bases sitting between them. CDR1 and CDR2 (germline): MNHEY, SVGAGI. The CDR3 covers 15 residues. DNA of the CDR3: TGTGCCAGCAGTTACAGGACAGCCCTGGGGGAAAAACTGTTTTTT. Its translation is CASSYRTALGEKLFF.

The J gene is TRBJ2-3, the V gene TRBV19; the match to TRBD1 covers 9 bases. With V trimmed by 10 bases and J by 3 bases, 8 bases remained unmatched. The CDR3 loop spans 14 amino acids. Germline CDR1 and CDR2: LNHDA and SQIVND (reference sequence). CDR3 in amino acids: CATTLGTGTDTQYF. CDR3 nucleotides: TGTGCCACCACACTCGGGACAGGGACAGATACGCAGTATTTT.

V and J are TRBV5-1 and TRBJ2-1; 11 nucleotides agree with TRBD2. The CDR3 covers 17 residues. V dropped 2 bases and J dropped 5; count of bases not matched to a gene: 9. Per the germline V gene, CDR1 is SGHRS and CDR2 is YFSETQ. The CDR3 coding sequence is TGCGCCAGCAGCTTTATTAGCGGGGGGGCGAACGACAATGAGCAGTTCTTC. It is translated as CASSFISGGANDNEQFF.

The CDR3 is CASSQTGYEQYF. CDR3 bases: TGTGCCAGCAGCCAAACAGGATACGAGCAGTACTTC. The V call is TRBV7-9, the J call TRBJ2-7, with a tentative D call TRBD1 (5 bases). Trimming removed 5 bases from V and 4 bases from J, with 9 bases in between. This CDR3 has 12 amino acids. Per germline, CDR1 SEHNR and CDR2 FQNEAQ (reference sequence). Combining the CDR3 with reference TRBV7-9 and TRBJ2-7 gives the whole variable domain DTGVSQNPRHKITKRGQNVTFRCDPISEHNRLYWYRQTLGQGPEFLTYFQNEAQLEKSRLLSDRFSAERPKGSFSTLEIQRTEQGDSAMYLCASSQTGYEQYFGPGTRLTVT.

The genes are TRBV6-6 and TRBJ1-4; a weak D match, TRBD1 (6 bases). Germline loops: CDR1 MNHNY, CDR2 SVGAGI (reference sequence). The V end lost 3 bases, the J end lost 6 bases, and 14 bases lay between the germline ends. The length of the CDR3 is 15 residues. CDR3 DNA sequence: TGTGCCAGCAGTTATTACAGGGTAGTGGATGAAAAACTGTTTTTT. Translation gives CASSYYRVVDEKLFF.

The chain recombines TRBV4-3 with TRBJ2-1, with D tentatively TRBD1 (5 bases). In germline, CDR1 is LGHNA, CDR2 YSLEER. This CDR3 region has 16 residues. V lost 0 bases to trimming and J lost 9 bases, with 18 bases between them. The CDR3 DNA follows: TGCGCCAGCAGCCAAGATGAAACAGGCTCACCTAGTGAGCAGTTCTTC. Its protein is CASSQDETGSPSEQFF.

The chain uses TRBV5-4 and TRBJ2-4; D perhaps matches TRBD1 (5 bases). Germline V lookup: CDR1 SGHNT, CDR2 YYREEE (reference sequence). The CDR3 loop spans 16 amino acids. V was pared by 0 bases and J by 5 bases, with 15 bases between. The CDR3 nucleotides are TGTGCCAGCAGCTTGGGGTACTCAGGGATGGAAAACATTCAGTACTTC. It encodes CASSLGYSGMENIQYF. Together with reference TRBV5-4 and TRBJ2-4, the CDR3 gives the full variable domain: ETGVTQSPTHLIKTRGQQVTLRCSSQSGHNTVSWYQQALGQGPQFIFQYYREEENGRGNFPPRFSGLQFPNYSSELNVNALELDDSALYLCASSLGYSGMENIQYFGAGTRLSVL.

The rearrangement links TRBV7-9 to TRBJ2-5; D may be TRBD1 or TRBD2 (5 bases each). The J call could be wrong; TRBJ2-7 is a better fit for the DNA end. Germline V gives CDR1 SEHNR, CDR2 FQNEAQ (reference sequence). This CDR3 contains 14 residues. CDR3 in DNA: TGTGCCAGCAGTCCGCCCGGGACGGACTACGAGCAGTACTTC. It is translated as CASSPPGTDYEQYF.

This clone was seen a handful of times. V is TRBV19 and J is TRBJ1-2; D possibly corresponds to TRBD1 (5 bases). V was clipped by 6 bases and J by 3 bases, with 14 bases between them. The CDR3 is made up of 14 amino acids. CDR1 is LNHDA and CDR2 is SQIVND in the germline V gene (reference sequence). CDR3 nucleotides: TGTGCCAGTAGCCCGGTTGGGGGGGACTATGGCTACACCTTC. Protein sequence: CASSPVGGDYGYTF. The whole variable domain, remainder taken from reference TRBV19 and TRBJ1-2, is DGGITQSPKYLFRKEGQNVTLSCEQNLNHDAMYWYRQDPGQGLRLIYYSQIVNDFQKGDIAEGYSVSREKKESFPLTVTSAQKNPTAFYLCASSPVGGDYGYTFGSGTRLTVV.

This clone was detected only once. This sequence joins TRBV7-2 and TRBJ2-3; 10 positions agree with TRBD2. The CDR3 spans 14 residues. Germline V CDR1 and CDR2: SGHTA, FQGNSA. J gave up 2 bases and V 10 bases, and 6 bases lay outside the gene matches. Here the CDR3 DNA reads TGTGCCACGCGAGCGGGGGGGTACACAGATACGCAGTATTTT. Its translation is CATRAGGYTDTQYF.

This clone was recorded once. For the CDR3, the DNA is TGTGCCATAAGGGGAGGGGGGGGCACAGATACGCAGTATTTT. Protein product: CAIRGGGGTDTQYF. The chain combines TRBV15 with TRBJ2-3, with D possibly TRBD2 on 7 matching bases. The CDR3 has 14 amino acids. With 10 bases removed from V and 1 base from J, the gap between germline ends came to 15 bases. CDR1 is LNHNV and CDR2 is YYDKDF in the germline V gene (reference sequence).

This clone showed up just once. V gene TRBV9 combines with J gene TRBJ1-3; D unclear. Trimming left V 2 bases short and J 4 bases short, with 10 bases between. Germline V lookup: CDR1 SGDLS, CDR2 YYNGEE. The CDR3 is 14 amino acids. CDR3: CASSVMAAGNTIYF. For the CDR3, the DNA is TGTGCCAGCAGCGTCATGGCGGCGGGAAACACCATATATTTT.